The 10 T cell receptor beta chains below all came from one sample that was sequenced in a study of PD-L1 blockade in urothelial cancer. Sequencing used immunoSEQ multiplex PCR; TCRdb keeps in-frame clones, though not all of them. The table lists 48,000 or so clones, roughly 80% of them singletons. This sample's time point: peripheral blood 6 weeks after treatment start. The input for sequencing was PBMCs, taken around atezolizumab (anti-PD-L1) treatment. The source is a man aged 65 to 85 with urothelial cancer.

The chain is built from TRBV28 and TRBJ2-3; D is perhaps TRBD1 (5 bases). CDR3 size: 12 residues. V was pared by 7 bases and J by 4 bases, with 9 bases between. Germline V CDR1 and CDR2: MDHEN, SYDVKM. The CDR3 coding sequence is TGTGCCAGCACAGGGCAGCCAGATACGCAGTATTTT. Its protein product is CASTGQPDTQYF.

The table lists this clone with a count of one. The chain is built from TRBV30 and TRBJ2-3, with 7 bases lining up with TRBD2. The CDR3 runs to 12 residues. Trimming removed 3 bases from V and 13 bases from J; junction bases left unmatched: 10. Germline V CDR1 and CDR2: GTSNPN, SVGIG (reference sequence). The CDR3 is CAWRGAGKDKYF. CDR3 bases: TGTGCCTGGAGAGGAGCGGGAAAAGATAAGTATTTT.

The V call is TRBV19, the J call TRBJ2-2; 12 bases map to TRBD2. V was pared by 6 bases and J by 8 bases, with 4 bases of the junction left unmatched. The germline V gene has CDR1 LNHDA and CDR2 SQIVND (reference sequence). The CDR3 consists of 14 residues. The CDR3 nucleotides read TGTGCCAGTAGGCGACTAGCGGGAGAGGGGGAGCTGTTTTTT. It yields the protein CASRRLAGEGELFF.

The chain has TRBV28 and TRBJ2-7; 7 nucleotides match TRBD2. This CDR3 is 15 amino acids long. V was pared by 8 bases and J by 5 bases, with 15 bases of the junction left unmatched. The V gene's germline CDR1 is MDHEN and CDR2 SYDVKM. CDR3: CASPPKLTSFDEQYF. CDR3 coding DNA: TGTGCCAGCCCGCCGAAACTGACTAGCTTTGACGAGCAGTACTTC.

There are a few counts of this clone. The rearrangement links TRBV4-1 to TRBJ2-1; the match to TRBD2 covers 10 bases. The germline V gene encodes CDR1 MGHRA and CDR2 YSYEKL. V lost 3 bases and J lost 6; bases outside the gene matches: 8. The CDR3 is 16 amino acids. As DNA, the CDR3 is TGCGCCAGCAGCCATCTCGGGTCTAGCGGGAGCAATGAGCAGTTCTTC. It encodes CASSHLGSSGSNEQFF.

This chain connects TRBV5-1 to TRBJ2-7; 12 bases line up with TRBD2. The CDR3 length is 18 residues. The trim removed 4 bases at V and 3 bases at J, leaving 14 bases unmatched. The germline gives CDR1 SGHRS, CDR2 YFSETQ. CDR3 in DNA: TGCGCCAGCAGCCGGAGAGGGCTAGCGGGAGGGCAGGTCTACGAGCAGTACTTC. Translating gives CASSRRGLAGGQVYEQYF.

The J gene is TRBJ2-3, the V gene TRBV6-5; 7 positions agree with TRBD1. V shed 6 bases and J 6 bases; nucleotides not matched to a gene: 9. From germline, CDR1 is MNHEY and CDR2 SVGAGI. The CDR3 sequence is 14 residues long. CDR3 protein: CASSPTGSRDTQYF. The DNA of the CDR3 is TGTGCCAGCAGCCCGACAGGGTCCCGGGATACGCAGTATTTT.

The chain combines TRBV30 with TRBJ2-5; maybe TRBD2 (6 bases). The CDR3 has 14 residues. Germline lookup yields CDR1 GTSNPN and CDR2 SVGIG (reference sequence). With 8 bases removed from V and 2 bases from J, the gap between germline ends came to 18 bases. The CDR3 DNA reads as TGTGCCATCACGGGCCGGGGGAATCAAGAGACCCAGTACTTC. Translation: CAITGRGNQETQYF. Full variable domain (missing parts from reference TRBV30 and TRBJ2-5): SQTIHQWPATLVQPVGSPLSLECTVEGTSNPNLYWYRQAAGRGLQLLFYSVGIGQISSEVPQNLSASRPQDRQFILSSKKLLLSDSGFYLCAITGRGNQETQYFGPGTRLLVL.

The chain carries TRBV2 and TRBJ2-7; 13 bases map to TRBD2. The CDR3 sequence is 14 residues long. The V and J ends lost 6 bases and 6 bases, in that order; junction bases with no gene match: 5. The germline gives CDR1 SNHLY, CDR2 FYNNEI. The CDR3 sequence is CASRGTSGKGEQYF. The CDR3 DNA reads TGTGCCAGCAGGGGGACTAGCGGGAAGGGCGAGCAGTACTTC.

Only one count was recorded for this clone. The CDR3 region has the DNA TGTGCCAGCATCCTAGGAGGGGCGACTACTGAAGCTTTCTTT. Translated: CASILGGATTEAFF. The chain combines TRBV28 with TRBJ1-1; D might be TRBD1 (5 bases). The V and J ends lost 7 bases and 5 bases respectively, with 17 bases between them. The germline gives CDR1 MDHEN, CDR2 SYDVKM. The CDR3 length is 14 residues. The full variable domain, in which reference TRBV28 and TRBJ1-1 provide the parts outside the CDR3, is DVKVTQSSRYLVKRTGEKVFLECVQDMDHENMFWYRQDPGLGLRLIYFSYDVKMKEKGDIPEGYSVSREKKERFSLILESASTNQTSMYLCASILGGATTEAFFGQGTRLTVV.